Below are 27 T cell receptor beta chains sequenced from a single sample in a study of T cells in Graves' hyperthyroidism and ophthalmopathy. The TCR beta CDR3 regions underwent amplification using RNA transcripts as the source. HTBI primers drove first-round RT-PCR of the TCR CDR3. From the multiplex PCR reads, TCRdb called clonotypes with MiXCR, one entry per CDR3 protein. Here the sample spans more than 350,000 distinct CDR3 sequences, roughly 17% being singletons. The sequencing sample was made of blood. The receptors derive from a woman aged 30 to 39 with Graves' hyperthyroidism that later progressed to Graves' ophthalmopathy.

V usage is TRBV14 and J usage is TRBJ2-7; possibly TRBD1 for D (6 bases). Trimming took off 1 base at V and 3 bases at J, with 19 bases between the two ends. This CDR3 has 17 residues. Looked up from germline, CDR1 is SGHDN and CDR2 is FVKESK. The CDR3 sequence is CASSQAAGRDMYYEQYF. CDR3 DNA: TGTGCCAGCAGCCAAGCGGCAGGTCGGGACATGTACTACGAGCAGTACTTC. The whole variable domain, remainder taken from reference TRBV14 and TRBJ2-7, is EAGVTQFPSHSVIEKGQTVTLRCDPISGHDNLYWYRRVMGKEIKFLLHFVKESKQDESGMPNNRFLAERTGGTYSTLKVQPAELEDSGVYFCASSQAAGRDMYYEQYFGPGTRLTVT.

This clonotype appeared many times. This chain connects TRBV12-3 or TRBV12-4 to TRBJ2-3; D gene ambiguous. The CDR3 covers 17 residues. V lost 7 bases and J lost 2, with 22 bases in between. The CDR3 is CASTQLFDSLFTDTQYF. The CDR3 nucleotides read TGTGCCAGCACCCAGTTGTTTGACTCTCTTTTCACAGATACGCAGTATTTT.

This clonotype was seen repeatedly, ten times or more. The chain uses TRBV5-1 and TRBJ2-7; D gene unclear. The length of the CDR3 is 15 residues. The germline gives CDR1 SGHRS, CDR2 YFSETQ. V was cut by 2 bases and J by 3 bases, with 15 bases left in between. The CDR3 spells CASSFGSGKGYEQYF. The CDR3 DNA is TGCGCCAGCAGCTTTGGATCGGGTAAGGGCTACGAGCAGTACTTC.

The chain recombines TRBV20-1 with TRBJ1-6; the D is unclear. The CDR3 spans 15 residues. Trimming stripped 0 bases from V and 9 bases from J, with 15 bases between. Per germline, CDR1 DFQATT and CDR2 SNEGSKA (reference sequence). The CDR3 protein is CSAREAGFSGSPLHF. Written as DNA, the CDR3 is TGCAGTGCTAGAGAGGCGGGGTTTAGCGGTTCACCCCTCCACTTT.

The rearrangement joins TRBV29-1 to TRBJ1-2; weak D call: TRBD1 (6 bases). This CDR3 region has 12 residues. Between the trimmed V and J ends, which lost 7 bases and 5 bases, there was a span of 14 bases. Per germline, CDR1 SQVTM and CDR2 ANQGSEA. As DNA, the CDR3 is TGCAGCGCTGAGGGGGGTCCTTATGGCTACACCTTC. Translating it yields CSAEGGPYGYTF.

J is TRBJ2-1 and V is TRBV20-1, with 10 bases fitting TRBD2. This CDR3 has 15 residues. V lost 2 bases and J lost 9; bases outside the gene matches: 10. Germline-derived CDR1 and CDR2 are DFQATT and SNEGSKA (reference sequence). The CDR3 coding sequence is TGCAGTGCTAGATCAGTAGCGGGAGGCTTTAGTGAGCAGTTCTTC. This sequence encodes CSARSVAGGFSEQFF.

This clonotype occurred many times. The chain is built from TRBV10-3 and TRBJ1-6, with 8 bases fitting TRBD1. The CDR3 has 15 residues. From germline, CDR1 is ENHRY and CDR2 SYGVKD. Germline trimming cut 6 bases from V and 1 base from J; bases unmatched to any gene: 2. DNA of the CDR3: TGTGCCATCAGCAGGGGGCTTTCCTATAATTCACCCCTCCACTTT. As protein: CAISRGLSYNSPLHF.

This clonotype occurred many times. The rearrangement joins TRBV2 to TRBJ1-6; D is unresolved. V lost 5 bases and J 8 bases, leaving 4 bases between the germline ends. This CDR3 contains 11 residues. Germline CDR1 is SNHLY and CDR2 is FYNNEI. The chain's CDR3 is CASSPDSPLHF. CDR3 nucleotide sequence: TGTGCCAGCAGTCCTGATTCACCCCTCCACTTT.

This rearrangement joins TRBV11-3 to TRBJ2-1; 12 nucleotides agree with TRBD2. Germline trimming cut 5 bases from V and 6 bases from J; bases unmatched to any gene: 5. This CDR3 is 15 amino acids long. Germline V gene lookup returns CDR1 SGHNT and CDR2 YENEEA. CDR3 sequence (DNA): TGTGCCAGCAGCCCCCGGACTAGCGGGGTCAATGAGCAGTTCTTC. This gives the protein CASSPRTSGVNEQFF.

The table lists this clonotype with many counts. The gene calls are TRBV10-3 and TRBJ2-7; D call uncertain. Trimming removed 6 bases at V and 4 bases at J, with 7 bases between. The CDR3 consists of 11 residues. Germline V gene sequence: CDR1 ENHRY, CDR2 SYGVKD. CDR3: CAIREDYEQYF. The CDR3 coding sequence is TGTGCCATCAGGGAAGATTACGAGCAGTACTTC.

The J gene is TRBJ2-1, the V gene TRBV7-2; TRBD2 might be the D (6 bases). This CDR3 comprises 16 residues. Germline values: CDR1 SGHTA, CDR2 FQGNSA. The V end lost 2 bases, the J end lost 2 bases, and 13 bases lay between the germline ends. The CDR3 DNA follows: TGTGCCAGCAGCTTACTGGCGGGGCCCCCCTACAATGAGCAGTTCTTC. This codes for CASSLLAGPPYNEQFF.

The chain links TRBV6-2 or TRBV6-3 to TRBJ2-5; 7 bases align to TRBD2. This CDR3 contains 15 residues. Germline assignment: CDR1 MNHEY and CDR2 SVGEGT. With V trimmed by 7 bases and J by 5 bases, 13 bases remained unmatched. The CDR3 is CASTRAASGRETQYF. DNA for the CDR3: TGTGCCAGCACCAGGGCGGCTAGCGGCCGGGAGACCCAGTACTTC.

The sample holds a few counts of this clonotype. CDR3 DNA: TGCGCCAGCAGCTTGGACGCAGCGAACACTGAAGCTTTCTTT. Translated, it gives CASSLDAANTEAFF. This chain connects TRBV5-1 to TRBJ1-1; D not resolved. CDR3 length equals 14 residues. The V gene's germline CDR1 is SGHRS and CDR2 YFSETQ. V was cut by 0 bases and J by 1 base, with 7 bases left in between. Complete variable domain (other parts from reference TRBV5-1 and TRBJ1-1): KAGVTQTPRYLIKTRGQQVTLSCSPISGHRSVSWYQQTPGQGLQFLFEYFSETQRNKGNFPGRFSGRQFSNSRSEMNVSTLELGDSALYLCASSLDAANTEAFFGQGTRLTVV.

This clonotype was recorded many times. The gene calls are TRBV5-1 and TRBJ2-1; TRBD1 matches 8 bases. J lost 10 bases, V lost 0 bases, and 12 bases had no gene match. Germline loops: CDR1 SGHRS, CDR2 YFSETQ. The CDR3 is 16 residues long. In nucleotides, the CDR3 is TGCGCCAGCAGCTTGGGAGGTGGACAGGGTCAGCGAGAGCAGTTCTTC. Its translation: CASSLGGGQGQREQFF.

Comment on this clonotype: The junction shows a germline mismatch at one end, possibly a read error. The CDR3 reads CASIPSGAYNEQSF. The CDR3 DNA follows: TGTGCCAGCATCCCTAGCGGAGCTTACAATGAGCAGTCCTTC. J is TRBJ2-1 and V is TRBV12-3 or TRBV12-4; 7 nucleotides match TRBD2. This CDR3 has 14 residues.

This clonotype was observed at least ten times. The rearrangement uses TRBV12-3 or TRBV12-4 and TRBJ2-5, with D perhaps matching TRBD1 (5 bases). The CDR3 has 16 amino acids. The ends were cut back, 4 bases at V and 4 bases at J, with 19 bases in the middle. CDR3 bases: TGTGCCAGCAGTTACTGGGGTAGGGGCTATCGAGAGACCCAGTACTTC. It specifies CASSYWGRGYRETQYF.

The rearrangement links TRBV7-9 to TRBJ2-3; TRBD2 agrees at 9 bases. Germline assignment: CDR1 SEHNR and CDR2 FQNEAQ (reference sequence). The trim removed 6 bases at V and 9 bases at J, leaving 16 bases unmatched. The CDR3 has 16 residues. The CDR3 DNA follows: TGTGCCAGCAGACCATCCGGCCTAGCGGGACGTGGAACGCAGTATTTT. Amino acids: CASRPSGLAGRGTQYF.

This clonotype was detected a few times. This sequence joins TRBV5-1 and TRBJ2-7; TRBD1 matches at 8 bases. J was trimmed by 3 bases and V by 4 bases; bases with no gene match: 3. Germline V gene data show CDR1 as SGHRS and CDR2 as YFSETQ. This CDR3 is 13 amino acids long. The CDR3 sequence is CASSGQGFYEQYF. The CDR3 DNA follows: TGCGCCAGCAGCGGACAGGGTTTCTACGAGCAGTACTTC. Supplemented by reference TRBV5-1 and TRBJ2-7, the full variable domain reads KAGVTQTPRYLIKTRGQQVTLSCSPISGHRSVSWYQQTPGQGLQFLFEYFSETQRNKGNFPGRFSGRQFSNSRSEMNVSTLELGDSALYLCASSGQGFYEQYFGPGTRLTVT.

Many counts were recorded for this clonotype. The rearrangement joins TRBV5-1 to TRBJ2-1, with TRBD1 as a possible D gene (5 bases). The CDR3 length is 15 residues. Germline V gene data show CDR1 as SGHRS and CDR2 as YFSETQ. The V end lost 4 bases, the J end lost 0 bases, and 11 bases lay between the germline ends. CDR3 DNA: TGCGCCAGCAGCGCCGACAGTAGCTCCTACAATGAGCAGTTCTTC. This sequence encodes CASSADSSSYNEQFF. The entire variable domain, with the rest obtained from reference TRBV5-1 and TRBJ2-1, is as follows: KAGVTQTPRYLIKTRGQQVTLSCSPISGHRSVSWYQQTPGQGLQFLFEYFSETQRNKGNFPGRFSGRQFSNSRSEMNVSTLELGDSALYLCASSADSSSYNEQFFGPGTRLTVL.

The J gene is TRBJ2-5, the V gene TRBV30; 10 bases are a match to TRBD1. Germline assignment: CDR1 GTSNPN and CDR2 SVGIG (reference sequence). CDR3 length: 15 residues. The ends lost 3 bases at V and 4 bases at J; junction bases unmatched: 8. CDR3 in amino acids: CAWRPGQGRGETQYF. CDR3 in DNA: TGTGCCTGGAGACCGGGACAGGGGAGAGGAGAGACCCAGTACTTC.

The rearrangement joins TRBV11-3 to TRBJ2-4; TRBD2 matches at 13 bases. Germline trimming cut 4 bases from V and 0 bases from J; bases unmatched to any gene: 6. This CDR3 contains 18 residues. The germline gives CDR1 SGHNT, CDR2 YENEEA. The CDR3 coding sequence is TGTGCCAGCAGCTGGGGACTAGCGGGATCCTTAGCCAAAAACATTCAGTACTTC. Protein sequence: CASSWGLAGSLAKNIQYF.

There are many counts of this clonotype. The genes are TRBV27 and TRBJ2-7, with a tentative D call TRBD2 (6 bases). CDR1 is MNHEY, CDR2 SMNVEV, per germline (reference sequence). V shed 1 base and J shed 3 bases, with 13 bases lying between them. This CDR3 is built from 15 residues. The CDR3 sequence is CASSLYSGGYYEQYF. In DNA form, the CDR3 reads TGTGCCAGCAGTTTATATAGCGGAGGATACTACGAGCAGTACTTC.

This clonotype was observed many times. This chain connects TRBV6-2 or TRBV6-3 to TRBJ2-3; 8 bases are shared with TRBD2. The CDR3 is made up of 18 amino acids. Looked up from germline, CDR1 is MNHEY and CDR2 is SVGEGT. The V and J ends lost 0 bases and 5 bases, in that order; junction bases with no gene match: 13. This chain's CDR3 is CASSYSAFTGGLVDTQYF. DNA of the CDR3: TGTGCCAGCAGTTACTCGGCTTTTACGGGAGGGTTGGTAGATACGCAGTATTTT.

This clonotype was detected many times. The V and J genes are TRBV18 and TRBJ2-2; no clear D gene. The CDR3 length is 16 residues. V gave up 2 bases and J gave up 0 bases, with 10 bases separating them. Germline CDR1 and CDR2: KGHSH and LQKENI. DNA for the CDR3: TGTGCCAGCTCACCATTCCAACAAGCGAACACCGGGGAGCTGTTTTTT. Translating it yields CASSPFQQANTGELFF.

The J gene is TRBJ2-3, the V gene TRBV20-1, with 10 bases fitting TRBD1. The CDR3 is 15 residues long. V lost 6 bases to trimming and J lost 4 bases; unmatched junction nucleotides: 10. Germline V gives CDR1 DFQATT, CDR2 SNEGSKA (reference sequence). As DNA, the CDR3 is TGCAGTGCCAGACCGGGACAGGGGATCGCAGATACGCAGTATTTT. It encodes CSARPGQGIADTQYF.

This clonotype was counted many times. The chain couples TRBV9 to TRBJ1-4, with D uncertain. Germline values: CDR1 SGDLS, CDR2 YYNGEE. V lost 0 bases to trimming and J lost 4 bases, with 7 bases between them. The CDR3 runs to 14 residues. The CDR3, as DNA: TGTGCCAGCAGCGTAGGCAGCCATAATGAAAAACTGTTTTTT. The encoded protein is CASSVGSHNEKLFF. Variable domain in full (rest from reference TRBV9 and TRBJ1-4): DSGVTQTPKHLITATGQRVTLRCSPRSGDLSVYWYQQSLDQGLQFLIQYYNGEERAKGNILERFSAQQFPDLHSELNLSSLELGDSALYFCASSVGSHNEKLFFGSGTQLSVL.

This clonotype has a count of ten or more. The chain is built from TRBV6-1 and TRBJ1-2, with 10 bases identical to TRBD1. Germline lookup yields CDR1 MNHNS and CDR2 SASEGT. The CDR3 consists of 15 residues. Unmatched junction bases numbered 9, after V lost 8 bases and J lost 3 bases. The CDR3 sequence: CASADRGYFDYGYTF. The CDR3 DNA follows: TGTGCCAGCGCGGACAGGGGGTATTTCGACTATGGCTACACCTTC.